This TCR beta chain came from a study of cytomegalovirus exposure and HLA in healthy donors. Data came from immunoSEQ multiplex PCR; TCRdb stores just in-frame clones and leaves some out. The top ten clones hold 3% to 4.5% of a sample with 90,000 to 100,000 clones, around nine tenths of them seen once. Trimming cost V 0 bases and J 0 bases, with 8 bases left between them. The CDR3 contains 15 residues. Germline assignment: CDR1 SEHNR and CDR2 FQNEAQ (reference sequence). The chain employs TRBV7-9 and TRBJ1-1; possibly TRBD1 for D (5 bases). This receptor was obtained from a woman in her twenties or thirties in good health and CMV-seronegative. The sample consisted of PBMCs. CDR3 sequence (DNA): TGTGCCAGCAGCTTAGCGCGGGGGATGAACACTGAAGCTTTCTTT. It encodes CASSLARGMNTEAFF.